This entry lists 15 T cell receptor beta chains sequenced from one sample in a study of cytomegalovirus exposure and HLA in healthy donors. Sequencing used immunoSEQ multiplex PCR; TCRdb keeps in-frame clones, though not all of them. The sample contains approximately 88,000 clones, about 95% of which appear only once. What was sequenced was PBMCs. Receptor source: a woman younger than 35 in good health and CMV-seronegative.

The CDR3 loop reads CASSEAQGGRPYEQYF. DNA of the CDR3: TGTGCCAGCAGTGAAGCGCAGGGCGGGAGACCCTACGAGCAGTACTTC. The chain links TRBV6-1 to TRBJ2-7; 7 nucleotides align to TRBD2. The CDR3 contains 16 residues. The trim removed 0 bases at V and 2 bases at J, leaving 7 bases unmatched. Germline V gives CDR1 MNHNS, CDR2 SASEGT.

The chain carries TRBV10-3 and TRBJ2-2; D gene uncertain. The CDR3 spans 15 residues. Germline CDR1 and CDR2: ENHRY and SYGVKD. V lost 2 bases to trimming and J lost 8 bases, with 15 bases between them. CDR3 bases: TGTGCCATCAGTGAGCCGCTGCCCTCGGGTGGGGAGCTGTTTTTT. It yields the protein CAISEPLPSGGELFF.

This CDR3 is CASSLSGDEQYF. The CDR3 DNA reads as TGTGCCAGCAGCTTGTCAGGGGACGAGCAGTACTTC. The V and J genes are TRBV5-5 and TRBJ2-7; a possible D gene is TRBD1 (6 bases). The CDR3 loop spans 12 amino acids. Per the germline V gene, CDR1 is SGHKS and CDR2 is YYEKEE (reference sequence). V was shortened by 1 base and J by 5 bases, with 7 bases between the two germline ends.

DNA for the CDR3: TGTGCCAGCAGCTTAGGGGGAGTAAACACAGATACGCAGTATTTT. Protein: CASSLGGVNTDTQYF. V gene TRBV11-2 combines with J gene TRBJ2-3; a possible D gene is TRBD2 (5 bases). V dropped 1 base and J dropped 2 bases, with 10 bases sitting between them. The CDR3 consists of 15 residues. Germline V gives CDR1 SGHAT, CDR2 FQNNGV.

The V call is TRBV7-9, the J call TRBJ2-7, with no clear D. Germline loops: CDR1 SEHNR, CDR2 FQNEAQ (reference sequence). The CDR3 totals 12 residues. The V end was cut by 5 bases, the J end by 4 bases, with 9 bases between. CDR3 DNA: TGTGCCAGCAGCCCACACCTTTACGAGCAGTACTTC. It is translated as CASSPHLYEQYF.

V is TRBV18 and J is TRBJ2-7; maybe TRBD2 (7 bases). The CDR3 has 15 amino acids. Germline V gives CDR1 KGHSH, CDR2 LQKENI. V was trimmed by 3 bases and J by 3 bases, leaving 15 bases between them. This CDR3 reads CASSPNGGGLYEQYF. The CDR3 DNA reads TGTGCCAGCTCACCGAATGGGGGGGGCCTCTACGAGCAGTACTTC.

V usage is TRBV28 and J usage is TRBJ1-4; maybe TRBD1 (6 bases). Trimming left V 6 bases short and J 5 bases short, with 13 bases between. The CDR3 runs 14 residues. Looked up from germline, CDR1 is MDHEN and CDR2 is SYDVKM. The chain's CDR3 is CASRAGGGNEKLFF. For the CDR3, the DNA is TGTGCCAGCAGGGCTGGGGGGGGCAATGAAAAACTGTTTTTT.

V usage is TRBV2 and J usage is TRBJ1-1; TRBD1 matches 8 bases. V shed 6 bases and J 6 bases; nucleotides not matched to a gene: 15. Germline-derived CDR1 and CDR2 are SNHLY and FYNNEI. The CDR3 is made up of 16 amino acids. The CDR3 nucleotides read TGTGCCAGCAGCATTGACTGGACAGGGAGCGTTCCTGAAGCTTTCTTT. Its translation: CASSIDWTGSVPEAFF.

The CDR3 bases are TGTGCCAGTAGGCTAGCGGGAGGGTACGAGCAGTACTTC. Its protein is CASRLAGGYEQYF. This sequence joins TRBV19 and TRBJ2-7; 12 bases map to TRBD2. Germline V CDR1 and CDR2: LNHDA, SQIVND (reference sequence). The CDR3 is made up of 13 amino acids. V shed 6 bases and J 4 bases; nucleotides not matched to a gene: 1.

This sequence joins TRBV6-1 and TRBJ2-4, with no clear D. Trimming shortened V by 3 bases and J by 9 bases, and 9 bases separated the two germline ends. Germline-derived CDR1 and CDR2 are MNHNS and SASEGT. The CDR3 covers 12 residues. The CDR3 is CASSDPFRIQYF. As DNA, the CDR3 is TGTGCCAGCAGTGACCCTTTTCGCATTCAGTACTTC.

V usage is TRBV5-1 and J usage is TRBJ2-5; D uncertain. V shed 4 bases and J shed 2 bases, with 12 bases lying between them. The CDR3 loop spans 14 amino acids. Germline V gene sequence: CDR1 SGHRS, CDR2 YFSETQ. The CDR3 nucleotides read TGCGCCAGCAGCGCACCGGCGGTGCAAGAGACCCAGTACTTC. Protein product: CASSAPAVQETQYF.

J is TRBJ2-3 and V is TRBV10-1; possible D gene TRBD1, 6 bases. The V end lost 5 bases, the J end lost 1 base, and 16 bases lay between the germline ends. Germline CDR1 WNHNN, CDR2 SYGVQD (reference sequence). The CDR3 contains 16 residues. The CDR3 coding sequence is TGCGCCAGCAGTCGAAGGGGGAATTGGGGCACAGATACGCAGTATTTT. As protein: CASSRRGNWGTDTQYF.

This clone was detected once. The chain couples TRBV4-1 to TRBJ1-4; 7 bases agree with TRBD1. The CDR3 contains 16 residues. Trimming at V came to 3 bases and at J to 8 bases, leaving 12 bases not matched to a gene. Germline V gene data show CDR1 as MGHRA and CDR2 as YSYEKL. CDR3 protein: CASSHRAGTEREKLFF. The CDR3 nucleotides read TGCGCCAGCAGCCACCGAGCCGGGACAGAGCGGGAAAAACTGTTTTTT.

In regard to this clone: A junction end diverges from the germline sequence, so it may reflect a read error. V usage is TRBV2 and J usage is TRBJ1-1; weak D call: TRBD1 (6 bases). This CDR3 has 8 residues. Germline V gene sequence: CDR1 SNHLY, CDR2 FYNNEI. CDR3 loop: CASSWDTF. In DNA form, the CDR3 reads TGTGCCAGCAGTTGGGACACTTTT.

This rearrangement joins TRBV7-2 to TRBJ1-5, with no clear D. The germline V and J ends were trimmed by 5 bases and 3 bases, with 5 bases remaining between them. The CDR3 loop spans 12 amino acids. Germline V CDR1 and CDR2: SGHTA, FQGNSA. In DNA, the CDR3 is TGTGCCAGCAGCATTAACAATCAGCCCCAGCATTTT. It is translated as CASSINNQPQHF.